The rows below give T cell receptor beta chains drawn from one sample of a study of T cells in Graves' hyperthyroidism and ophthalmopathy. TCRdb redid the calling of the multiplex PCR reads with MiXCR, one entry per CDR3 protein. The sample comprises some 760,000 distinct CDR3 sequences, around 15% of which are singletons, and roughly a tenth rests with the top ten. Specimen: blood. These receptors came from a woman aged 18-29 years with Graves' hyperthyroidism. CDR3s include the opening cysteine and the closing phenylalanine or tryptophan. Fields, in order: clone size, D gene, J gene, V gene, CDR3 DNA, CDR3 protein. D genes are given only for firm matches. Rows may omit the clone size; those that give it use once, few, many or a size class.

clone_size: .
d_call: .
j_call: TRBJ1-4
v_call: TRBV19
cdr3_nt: TGTGCCAGCCGGGGACGGGTTAATAATGAAAAACTGTTTTTT
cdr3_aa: CASRGRVNNEKLFF

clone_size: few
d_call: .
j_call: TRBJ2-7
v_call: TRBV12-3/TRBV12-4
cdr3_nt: TGTGCCAGCAGTCACCGTACTAGCCCCCCTTCCTACGAGCAGTACTTC
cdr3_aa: CASSHRTSPPSYEQYF

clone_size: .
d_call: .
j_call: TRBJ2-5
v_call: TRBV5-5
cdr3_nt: TGTGCCAGCAGCCACCGTGCAACAGGGCTGGGGGAGACCCAGTACTTC
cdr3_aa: CASSHRATGLGETQYF

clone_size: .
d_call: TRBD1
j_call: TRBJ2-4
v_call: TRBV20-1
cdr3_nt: TGCAGTGCTAGAGGGGGACAGTTCCTAGCCAAAAACATTCAGTACTTC
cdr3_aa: CSARGGQFLAKNIQYF

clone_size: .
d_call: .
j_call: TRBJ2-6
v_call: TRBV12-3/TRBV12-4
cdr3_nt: TGTGCCAGCAGCCCCTGGTCTGGGGCCAACGTCCTGACTTTC
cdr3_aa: CASSPWSGANVLTF

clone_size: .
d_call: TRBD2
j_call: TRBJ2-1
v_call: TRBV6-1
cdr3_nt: TGTGCCAGCAGGGGCGGGACTAGCGGGAGGCGAAATGAGCAGTTCTTC
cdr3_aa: CASRGGTSGRRNEQFF

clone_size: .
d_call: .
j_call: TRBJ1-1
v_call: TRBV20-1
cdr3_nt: TGCAGTGCTAGCTCCCTGACCACTGAAGCTTTCTTT
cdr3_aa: CSASSLTTEAFF

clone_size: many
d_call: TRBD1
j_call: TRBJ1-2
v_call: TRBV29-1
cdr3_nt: TGCAGCGGCGACACCGGGACAGGGACGGATGGCTACACCTTC
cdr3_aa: CSGDTGTGTDGYTF

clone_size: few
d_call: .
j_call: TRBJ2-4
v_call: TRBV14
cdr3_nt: TGTGCCAGCAGCCAAACCCCCCGGACAGGGCTCAGCGGGAGGGCCAAAAACATTCAGTACTTC
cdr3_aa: CASSQTPRTGLSGRAKNIQYF

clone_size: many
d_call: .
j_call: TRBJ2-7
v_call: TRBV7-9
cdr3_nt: TGTGCCAGCAGAGGTCGGGACTCCTACGAGCAGTACTTC
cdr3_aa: CASRGRDSYEQYF

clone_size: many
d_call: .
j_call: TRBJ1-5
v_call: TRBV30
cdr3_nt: TGTGCCTGGAGTGTTCGAACAGGGATCGGAAAACAGCCCCAGCATTTT
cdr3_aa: CAWSVRTGIGKQPQHF

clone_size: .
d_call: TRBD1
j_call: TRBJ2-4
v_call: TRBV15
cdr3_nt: TGTGCCACCAGCAATAACCGGGACAGGAACTCCCGGATAGCCAAAAACATTCAGTACTTC
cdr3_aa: CATSNNRDRNSRIAKNIQYF

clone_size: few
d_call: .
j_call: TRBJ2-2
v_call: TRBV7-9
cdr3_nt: TGTGCCAGCATCGCGTCGAACACCGGGGAGCTGTTTTTT
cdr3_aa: CASIASNTGELFF

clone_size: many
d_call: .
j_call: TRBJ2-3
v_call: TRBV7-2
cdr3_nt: TGTGCCAGCAGCCGGGCTCTAGCGTGGTACGGCACAGATACGCAGTATTTT
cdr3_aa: CASSRALAWYGTDTQYF

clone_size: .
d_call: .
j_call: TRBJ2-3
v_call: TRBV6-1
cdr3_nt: TGTGCCAGCAGTGACCGCCCGACAGATACGCAGTATTTT
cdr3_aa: CASSDRPTDTQYF

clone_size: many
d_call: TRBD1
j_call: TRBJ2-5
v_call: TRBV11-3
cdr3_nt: TGTGCCAGCAGCAATGACAGGGGGCGGAAGACCCAGTACTTC
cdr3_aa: CASSNDRGRKTQYF

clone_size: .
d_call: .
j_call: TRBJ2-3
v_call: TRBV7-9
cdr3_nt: TGTGCCAGCAGCTTGATGGCAGTCAGCACAGATACGCAGTATTTT
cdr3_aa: CASSLMAVSTDTQYF

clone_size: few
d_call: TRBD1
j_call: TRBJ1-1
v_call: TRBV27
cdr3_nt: TGTGCCAGCAGTTTGGGGCAGGGGGCTTTCGCTGGCGAAGCTTTCTTT
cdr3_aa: CASSLGQGAFAGEAFF

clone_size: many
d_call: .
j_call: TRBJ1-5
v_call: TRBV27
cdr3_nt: TGTGCCAGCAGTTTTCCCAATCAGCCCCAGCATTTT
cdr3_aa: CASSFPNQPQHF

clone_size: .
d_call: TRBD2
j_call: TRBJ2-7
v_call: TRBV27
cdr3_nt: TGTGCCAGCAGTTTTAGTGCAGGGACTAGCTCCTACGAGCAGTACTTC
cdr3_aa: CASSFSAGTSSYEQYF

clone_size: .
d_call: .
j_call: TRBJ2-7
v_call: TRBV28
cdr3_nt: TGTGCCAGCTCGCAGTCCCGCGACGAGCAGTACTTC
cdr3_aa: CASSQSRDEQYF

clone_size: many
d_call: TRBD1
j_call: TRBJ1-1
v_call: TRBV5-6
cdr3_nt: TGTGCCAGCAGCCTGGGACAGGCCGGCACTGAAGCTTTCTTT
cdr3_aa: CASSLGQAGTEAFF

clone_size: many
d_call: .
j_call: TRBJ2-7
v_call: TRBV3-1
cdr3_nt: TGTGCCAGCAGCCAAGTCGCCGAGCAGTACTTC
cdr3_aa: CASSQVAEQYF

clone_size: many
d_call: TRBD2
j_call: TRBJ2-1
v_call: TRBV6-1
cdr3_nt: TGTGCCAGCAGTTACCCTGGACTAGCTGGTGAGCAGTTCTTC
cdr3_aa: CASSYPGLAGEQFF

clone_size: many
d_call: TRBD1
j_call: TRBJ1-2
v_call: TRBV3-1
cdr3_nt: TGTGCCAGCAGCCAAGATGGGGGACAGGGGATTTATGGCTACACCTTC
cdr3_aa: CASSQDGGQGIYGYTF

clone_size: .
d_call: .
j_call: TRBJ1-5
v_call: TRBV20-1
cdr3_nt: TGCAGTGCTAGAGATTGGAACAGCAATCAGCCCCAGCATTTT
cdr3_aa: CSARDWNSNQPQHF

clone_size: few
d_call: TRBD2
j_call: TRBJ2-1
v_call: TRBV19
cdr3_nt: TGTGCCAGTAGGAAACTAGCGGGAGGGAATGAGCAGTTCTTC
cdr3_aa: CASRKLAGGNEQFF

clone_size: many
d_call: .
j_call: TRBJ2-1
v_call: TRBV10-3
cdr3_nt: TGTGCCATCAATGCCGGGACCGACAATGAGCAGTTCTTC
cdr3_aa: CAINAGTDNEQFF

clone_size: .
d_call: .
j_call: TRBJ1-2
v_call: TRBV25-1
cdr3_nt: TGTGCCAGCAGTGAACTCGGTAGCGGCTACACCTTC
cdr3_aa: CASSELGSGYTF

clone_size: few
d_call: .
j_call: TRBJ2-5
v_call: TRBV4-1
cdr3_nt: TGCGCCAGTCGGGACATAGGACAACAAGAGACCCAGTACTTC
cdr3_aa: CASRDIGQQETQYF

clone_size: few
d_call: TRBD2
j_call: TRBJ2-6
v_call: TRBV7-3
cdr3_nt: TGTGCCAGCAGCTCCGATGGGAGCGGGACTGGGGCCAACGTCCTGACTTTC
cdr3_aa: CASSSDGSGTGANVLTF